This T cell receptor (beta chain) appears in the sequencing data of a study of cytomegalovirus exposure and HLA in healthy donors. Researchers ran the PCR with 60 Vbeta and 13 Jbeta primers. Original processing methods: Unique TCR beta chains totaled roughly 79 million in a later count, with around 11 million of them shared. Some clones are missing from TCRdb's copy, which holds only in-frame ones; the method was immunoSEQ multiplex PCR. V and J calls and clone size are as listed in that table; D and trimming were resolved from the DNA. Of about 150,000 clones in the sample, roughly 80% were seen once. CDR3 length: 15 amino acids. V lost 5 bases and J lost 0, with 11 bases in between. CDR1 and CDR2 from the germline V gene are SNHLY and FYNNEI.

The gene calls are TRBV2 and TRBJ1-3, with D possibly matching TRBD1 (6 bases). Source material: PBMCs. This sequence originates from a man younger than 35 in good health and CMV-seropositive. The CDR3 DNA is TGTGCCAGCAGTCGCAGGGGATACTCTGGAAACACCATATATTTT. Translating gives CASSRRGYSGNTIYF.